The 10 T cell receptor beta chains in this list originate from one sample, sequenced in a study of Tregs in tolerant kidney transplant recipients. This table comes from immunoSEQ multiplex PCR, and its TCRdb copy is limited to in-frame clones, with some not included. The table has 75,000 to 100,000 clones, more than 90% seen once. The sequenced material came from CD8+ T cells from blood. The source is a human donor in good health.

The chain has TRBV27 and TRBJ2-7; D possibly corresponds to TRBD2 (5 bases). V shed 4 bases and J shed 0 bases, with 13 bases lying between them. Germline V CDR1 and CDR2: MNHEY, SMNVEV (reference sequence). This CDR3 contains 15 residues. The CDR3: CASSWFMGSSYEQYF. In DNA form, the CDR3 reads TGTGCCAGCAGTTGGTTTATGGGGAGCTCCTACGAGCAGTACTTC.

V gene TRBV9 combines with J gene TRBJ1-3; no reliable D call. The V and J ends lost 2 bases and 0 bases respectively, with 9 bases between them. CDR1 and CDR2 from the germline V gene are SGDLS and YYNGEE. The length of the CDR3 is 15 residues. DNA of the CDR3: TGTGCCAGCAGCGTGAACGGAGACTCTGGAAACACCATATATTTT. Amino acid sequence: CASSVNGDSGNTIYF.

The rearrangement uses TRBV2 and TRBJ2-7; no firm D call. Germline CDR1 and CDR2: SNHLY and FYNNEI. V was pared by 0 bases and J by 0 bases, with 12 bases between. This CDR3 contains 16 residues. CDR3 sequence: CASSEAIGRSSYEQYF. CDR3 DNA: TGTGCCAGCAGTGAAGCCATAGGACGGAGCTCCTACGAGCAGTACTTC. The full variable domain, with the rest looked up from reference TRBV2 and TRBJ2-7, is EPEVTQTPSHQVTQMGQEVILRCVPISNHLYFYWYRQILGQKVEFLVSFYNNEISEKSEIFDDQFSVERPDGSNFTLKIRSTKLEDSAMYFCASSEAIGRSSYEQYFGPGTRLTVT.

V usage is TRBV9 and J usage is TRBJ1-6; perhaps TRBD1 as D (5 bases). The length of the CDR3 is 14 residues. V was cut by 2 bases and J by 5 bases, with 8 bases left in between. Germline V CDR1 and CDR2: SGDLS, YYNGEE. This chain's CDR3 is CASSVGGDNSPLHF. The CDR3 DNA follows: TGTGCCAGCAGCGTCGGAGGGGATAATTCACCCCTCCACTTT.

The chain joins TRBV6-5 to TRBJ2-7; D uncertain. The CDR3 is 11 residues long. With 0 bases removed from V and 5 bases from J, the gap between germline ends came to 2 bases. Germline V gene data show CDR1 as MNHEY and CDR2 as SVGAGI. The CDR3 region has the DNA TGTGCCAGCAGTTACTCGCACGAGCAGTACTTC. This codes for CASSYSHEQYF.

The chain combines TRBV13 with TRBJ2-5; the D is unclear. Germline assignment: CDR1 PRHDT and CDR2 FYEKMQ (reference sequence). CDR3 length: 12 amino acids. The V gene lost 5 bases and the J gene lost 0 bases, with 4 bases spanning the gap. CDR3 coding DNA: TGTGCCAGCAGCCCGGACCAAGAGACCCAGTACTTC. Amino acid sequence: CASSPDQETQYF.

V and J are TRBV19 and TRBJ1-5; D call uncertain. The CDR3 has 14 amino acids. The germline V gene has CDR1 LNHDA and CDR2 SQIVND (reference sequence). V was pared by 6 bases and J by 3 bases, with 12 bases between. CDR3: CASRHQELNQPQHF. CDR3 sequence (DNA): TGTGCCAGTAGACATCAGGAGCTCAATCAGCCCCAGCATTTT. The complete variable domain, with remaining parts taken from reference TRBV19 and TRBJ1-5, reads DGGITQSPKYLFRKEGQNVTLSCEQNLNHDAMYWYRQDPGQGLRLIYYSQIVNDFQKGDIAEGYSVSREKKESFPLTVTSAQKNPTAFYLCASRHQELNQPQHFGDGTRLSIL.

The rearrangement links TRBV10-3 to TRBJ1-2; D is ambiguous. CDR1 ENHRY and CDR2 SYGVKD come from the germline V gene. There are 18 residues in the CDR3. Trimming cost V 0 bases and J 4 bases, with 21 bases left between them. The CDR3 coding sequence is TGTGCCATCAGTGAGTCAGCGGATAAACTAAAAGAGGGCTATGGCTACACCTTC. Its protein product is CAISESADKLKEGYGYTF.

In DNA, the CDR3 is TGTGCCAGCAGCGAGGGGGGAGGGATCCCGGGTGGCTACACCTTC. Translated, it gives CASSEGGGIPGGYTF. J is TRBJ1-2 and V is TRBV9; D is possibly TRBD1 (6 bases). Trimming removed 3 bases from V and 7 bases from J, with 19 bases in between. The germline V gene has CDR1 SGDLS and CDR2 YYNGEE. This CDR3 contains 15 residues.

In DNA, the CDR3 is TGTGCCAGCAGCACCAGACCCCAGAGCACTGAAGCTTTCTTT. Protein sequence: CASSTRPQSTEAFF. This chain uses TRBV9 with TRBJ1-1; D remains ambiguous. V was trimmed by 4 bases and J by 4 bases, leaving 14 bases between them. The CDR3 spans 14 residues. Germline V CDR1 and CDR2: SGDLS, YYNGEE.